This TCR beta chain was profiled in a study of blood T cell repertoires in COVID-19 (dated by TCRdb to between 2020 and 2021). Looking at the study overall: Samples covering the acute and convalescent phases of COVID-19 were provided by collaborators in the United States, Italy and Spain. The prospective study material was composed of cDNA or gDNA derived from T cells, B-cell-depleted T cells, or PBMCs. The dataset comprised deeply sampled blood TCRbeta repertoires from subjects exposed to, actively infected with, or recovered from COVID-19. A freely available public database, intended as a resource for researchers studying the immune response to SARS-CoV-2, is where the repertoires were released. The samples were drawn from the first 160 participants of the ongoing ImmuneRACE study and from some 1,300 subjects provided by 6 global collaborators. Nearly every sample came with metadata listing a de-identified subject ID, COVID-19 status, age in years and sex. Where available, HLA class I and class II types were taken from metadata supplied by the sample provider and were not determined by assay-based typing.

A word on this clone: The antigen this receptor binds is unknown. No much larger clone exists at a distance of one base, and base qualities are not known.

In Seattle, one collaborating source enrolled patients while the infection was active and tracked those patients longitudinally over the course of disease. Whole blood was collected in K2EDTA tubes by collaborating institutions according to the institutions' own protocols. Collaborator samples were shipped for TCRbeta analysis as frozen whole blood, isolated PBMCs, or DNA extracted from either sample type. Points the paper makes about the study in general: How much clinical and demographic metadata was included differed by source and by participant, and the metadata was provided uncurated.

TCRbeta CDR3 regions were amplified from genomic DNA using the immunoSEQ Assay, a bias-controlled multiplex PCR. On the study's bioinformatics: The number of nucleated cells in each sample was estimated from the amplification of reference gene primers within the assay. To quantify the absolute abundance of each unique TCRbeta CDR3 rearrangement, sequence reads were collapsed and filtered. Productive Simpson clonality was computed per sample as the square root of Simpson's diversity index over productive rearrangements. TCRdb mirrors the immuneACCESS table, restricted to in-frame sequences. Some clones are absent from its copies; in checked studies, under half trace to an unresolved V gene, and the reason for the others is unknown. That table is the source of V, J and clone size, and D and trimming were worked out from the DNA. The table for this sample lists around 260,000 clones; roughly 88% of them were counted only once. The ten largest clones take up about 9.4% of the sample.

The CDR3 starts with the cysteine, ends with the phenylalanine, and has 15 residues. Only CDR3 DNA is held: 45 bases, read in frame from base 1. V is pruned by 0 bases and J by 7 bases, leaving 7 bases of the junction without a gene match. According to the germline V gene, CDR1 reads SGHRS and CDR2 reads YFSETQ. The sequence links TRBV5-1 to TRBJ2-1; TRBD2 matches 7 bases in the middle. The sequencing sample was made of peripheral blood. The TCR sequence derives from a woman in her seventies with COVID-19, enrolled during active disease. The sequenced DNA: TGCGCCAGCAGCTTGGACGGGCGGGAGACGAATGAGCAGTTCTTC. This codes for CASSLDGRETNEQFF.